This T cell receptor (beta chain) is from a study of blood T cell repertoires in COVID-19. Unmatched junction bases numbered 12, after V lost 1 base and J lost 5 bases. Looked up from germline, CDR1 is SGHTA and CDR2 is FQGNSA. The CDR3 has 19 residues. Method: immunoSEQ multiplex PCR; TCRdb's copy keeps in-frame clones and lacks some. The sample consists of under 200,000 clones, 88% of them appearing once. The rearrangement links TRBV7-2 to TRBJ2-2; 11 nucleotides line up with TRBD2. The clonotype originates from a man aged 35-49 years with active or convalescent COVID-19. The sample was peripheral blood. The chain's CDR3 is CASSLGGLVAGGPTGELFF. In nucleotides, the CDR3 is TGTGCCAGCAGCTTAGGGGGGTTGGTAGCGGGAGGGCCTACCGGGGAGCTGTTTTTT.